The 9 T cell receptor beta chains given below trace back to one sample, sequenced in a study of shared clonotypes between healthy human individuals. Using immunoSEQ multiplex PCR, the repertoire was profiled, and TCRdb retains in-frame clones only, with some absent. The sample includes roughly 500,000 clones, over 65% of them seen just once. The sequenced sample consisted of PBMCs. The receptors here all came from a woman in her thirties or forties in good health. Some clones in this sample may be carry-over from other donors' samples.

This chain uses TRBV6-5 with TRBJ2-3; the match to TRBD2 covers 11 bases. This CDR3 spans 16 amino acids. J gave up 0 bases and V 4 bases, and 3 bases lay outside the gene matches. The V gene's germline CDR1 is MNHEY and CDR2 SVGAGI. CDR3 sequence reads: CASSLGLAESTDTQYF. The CDR3 region has the DNA TGTGCCAGCAGTTTGGGACTAGCGGAAAGCACAGATACGCAGTATTTT.

The CDR3 nucleotides read TGTGCCAGCAGCCCCCAGACAGGGGTATCCGAGCAGTACTTC. This sequence encodes CASSPQTGVSEQYF. This rearrangement joins TRBV11-2 to TRBJ2-7, with TRBD1 matching 8 bases. The CDR3 extends over 14 amino acids. Germline CDR1 reads SGHAT; CDR2 reads FQNNGV. V was clipped by 5 bases and J by 6 bases; unmatched bases: 9.

The rearrangement joins TRBV7-3 to TRBJ2-3; D call uncertain. The CDR3 sequence is 12 residues long. Deletions cut 2 bases from V and 3 bases from J, with 3 bases between. Germline V gene data show CDR1 as SGHTA and CDR2 as FQGTGA. The CDR3 coding sequence is TGTGCCAGCAGCTTAGGTACAGATACGCAGTATTTT. Translating gives CASSLGTDTQYF.

The rearrangement joins TRBV28 to TRBJ1-6; a weak D match, TRBD1 (5 bases). Trimming cost V 2 bases and J 7 bases, with 9 bases left between them. The germline V gene encodes CDR1 MDHEN and CDR2 SYDVKM. The CDR3 has 14 amino acids. The CDR3 spells CASSLVSGNSPLHF. DNA of the CDR3: TGTGCCAGCAGTTTAGTATCAGGGAATTCACCCCTCCACTTT.

The gene calls are TRBV29-1 and TRBJ1-1; D gene uncertain. Trimming removed 6 bases from V and 4 bases from J, with 15 bases in between. CDR1 is SQVTM and CDR2 is ANQGSEA in the germline V gene. The length of the CDR3 is 13 residues. The CDR3 loop reads CSVAGPAGTEAFF. For the CDR3, the DNA is TGCAGCGTAGCCGGGCCGGCGGGCACTGAAGCTTTCTTT.

The rearrangement joins TRBV7-8 to TRBJ1-3; 9 positions match TRBD1. The CDR3 runs to 18 residues. CDR1 is SGHVS, CDR2 FQNEAQ, per germline. With V trimmed by 0 bases and J by 0 bases, 6 bases remained unmatched. CDR3 residues: CASSLARTGDGSGNTIYF. The CDR3 DNA reads TGTGCCAGCAGCTTAGCTAGGACAGGGGACGGCTCTGGAAACACCATATATTTT.

The chain combines TRBV5-8 with TRBJ2-3; D might be TRBD2 (6 bases). The CDR3 consists of 14 residues. The germline V gene encodes CDR1 SGHTS and CDR2 YDEGEE. Trimming removed 5 bases from V and 5 bases from J, with 15 bases in between. CDR3 loop: CASSGGRGGDTQYF. In DNA, the CDR3 is TGTGCCAGCAGTGGAGGGAGAGGTGGAGATACGCAGTATTTT.

CDR3 loop: CASSLALAGGRNNEQFF. CDR3 nucleotide sequence: TGTGCCAGCAGCTTAGCCCTAGCGGGAGGGAGGAACAATGAGCAGTTCTTC. This chain links TRBV7-2 with TRBJ2-1; 12 bases are a match to TRBD2. The V and J ends lost 0 bases and 5 bases, in that order; junction bases with no gene match: 5. Germline-derived CDR1 and CDR2 are SGHTA and FQGNSA. The CDR3 loop spans 17 amino acids.

This chain uses TRBV7-9 with TRBJ1-2; 10 bases agree with TRBD1. There are 14 residues in the CDR3. Germline values: CDR1 SEHNR, CDR2 FQNEAQ (reference sequence). V shed 3 bases, J shed 7 bases, and the junction held 5 bases outside the gene matches. The CDR3 loop reads CASSFSGTGVGYTF. DNA for the CDR3: TGTGCCAGCAGCTTTTCCGGGACAGGGGTTGGCTACACCTTC.